Sequencing of this T cell receptor beta chain was carried out in a study of beta chain features in type 1 diabetes. For the study at large: All samples combined gave 95 million to 130 million sorted cells for examination.

The CDR3 is 16 residues long. The V segment lost 3 bases and the J segment 1 base; nucleotides outside the gene matches: 6. Looked up from germline, CDR1 is SGHAT and CDR2 is FQNNGV. This clone was counted once. Its antigen is undetermined. cDNA synthesis used the whole RNA isolate, giving expressed TCRB sequences. The table came from immunoSEQ multiplex PCR; TCRdb's copy has only in-frame clones and leaves some out. The table lists 60,000 or so clones, under 60% of them singletons, with 2.6% in the top ten. Study findings and constraints: In every one of the four CD4+ subsets, TCRB CDR3s were moderately but significantly shorter in Type 1 diabetes patients. Patients' naive, central memory and Treg TCRB repertoires seemed closer to one another than those of healthy donors.

V gene TRBV11-2 combines with J gene TRBJ2-4; 7 nucleotides match TRBD2. The clonotype originates from a woman aged 40 to 50 with type 1 diabetes. Input material: Tregs from blood. The DNA for the CDR3 is TGTGCCAGCAGCTTTCGGGACGGGGGGGCCAAAAACATTCAGTACTTC. Amino acids: CASSFRDGGAKNIQYF.